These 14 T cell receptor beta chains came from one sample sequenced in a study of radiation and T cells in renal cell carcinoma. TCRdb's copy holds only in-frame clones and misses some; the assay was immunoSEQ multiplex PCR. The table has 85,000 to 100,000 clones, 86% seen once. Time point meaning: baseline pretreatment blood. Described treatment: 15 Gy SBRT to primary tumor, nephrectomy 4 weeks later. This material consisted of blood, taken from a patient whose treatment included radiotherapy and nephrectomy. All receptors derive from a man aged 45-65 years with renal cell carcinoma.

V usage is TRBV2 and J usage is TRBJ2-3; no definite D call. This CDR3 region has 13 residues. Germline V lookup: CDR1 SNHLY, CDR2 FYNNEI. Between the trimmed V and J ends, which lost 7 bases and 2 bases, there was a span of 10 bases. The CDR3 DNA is TGTGCCAGCACTAAGTACAACACAGATACGCAGTATTTT. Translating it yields CASTKYNTDTQYF. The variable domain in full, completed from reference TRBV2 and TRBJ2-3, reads EPEVTQTPSHQVTQMGQEVILRCVPISNHLYFYWYRQILGQKVEFLVSFYNNEISEKSEIFDDQFSVERPDGSNFTLKIRSTKLEDSAMYFCASTKYNTDTQYFGPGTRLTVL.

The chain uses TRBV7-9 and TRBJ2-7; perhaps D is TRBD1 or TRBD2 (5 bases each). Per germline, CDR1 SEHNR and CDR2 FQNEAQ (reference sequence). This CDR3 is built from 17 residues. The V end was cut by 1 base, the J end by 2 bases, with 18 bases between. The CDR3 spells CASSLVRGRLQPYEQYF. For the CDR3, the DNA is TGTGCCAGCAGCTTAGTGAGGGGCAGACTGCAACCCTACGAGCAGTACTTC.

CDR3 region: CASSGLATGELFF. In DNA, the CDR3 is TGCGCCAGCAGTGGACTAGCGACCGGGGAGCTGTTTTTT. This rearrangement joins TRBV10-1 to TRBJ2-2, with TRBD2 matching 8 bases. V shed 4 bases, J shed 5 bases, and the junction held 0 bases outside the gene matches. The V gene's germline CDR1 is WNHNN and CDR2 SYGVQD (reference sequence). The CDR3 runs to 13 residues.

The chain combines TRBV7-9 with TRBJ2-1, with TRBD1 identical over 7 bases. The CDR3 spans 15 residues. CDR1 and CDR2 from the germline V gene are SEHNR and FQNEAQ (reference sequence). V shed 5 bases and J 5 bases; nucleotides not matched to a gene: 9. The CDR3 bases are TGTGCCAGCAGCGGACAGGACTGGTATCACAATGAGCAGTTCTTC. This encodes CASSGQDWYHNEQFF.

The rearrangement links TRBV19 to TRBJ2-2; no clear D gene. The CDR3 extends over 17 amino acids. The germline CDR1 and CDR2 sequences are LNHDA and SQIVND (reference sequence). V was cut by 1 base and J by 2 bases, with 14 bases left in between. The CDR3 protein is CASSIGGRGANTGELFF. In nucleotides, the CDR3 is TGTGCCAGTAGTATAGGCGGACGTGGAGCCAACACCGGGGAGCTGTTTTTT.

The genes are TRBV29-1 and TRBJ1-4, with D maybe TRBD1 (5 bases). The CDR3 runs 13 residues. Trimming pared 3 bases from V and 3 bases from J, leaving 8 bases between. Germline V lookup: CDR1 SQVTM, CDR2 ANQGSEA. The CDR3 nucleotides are TGCAGCGTTGACGGGGCGCCTAATGAAAAACTGTTTTTT. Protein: CSVDGAPNEKLFF.

The CDR3 bases are TGTGCCAGCAGCTTAGGGGCGAGGGTAACTAATGAAAAACTGTTTTTT. Amino acids: CASSLGARVTNEKLFF. The J gene is TRBJ1-4, the V gene TRBV7-2, with D unresolved. The CDR3 spans 16 residues. V was clipped by 1 base and J by 1 base, with 10 bases between them. CDR1 and CDR2 (germline): SGHTA, FQGNSA.

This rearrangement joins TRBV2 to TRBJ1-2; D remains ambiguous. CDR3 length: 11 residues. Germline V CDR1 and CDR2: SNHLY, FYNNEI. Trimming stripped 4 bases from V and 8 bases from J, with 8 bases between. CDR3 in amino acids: CASSGGNGYTF. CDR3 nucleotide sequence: TGTGCCAGCAGTGGAGGGAACGGCTACACCTTC.

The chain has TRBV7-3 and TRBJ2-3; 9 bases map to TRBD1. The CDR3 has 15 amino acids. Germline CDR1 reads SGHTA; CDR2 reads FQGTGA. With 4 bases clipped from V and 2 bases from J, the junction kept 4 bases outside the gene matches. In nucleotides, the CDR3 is TGTGCCAGCAGCTCGACAGGGGGTTCCACAGATACGCAGTATTTT. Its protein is CASSSTGGSTDTQYF. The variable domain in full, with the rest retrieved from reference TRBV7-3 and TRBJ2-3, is GAGVSQTPSNKVTEKGKYVELRCDPISGHTALYWYRQSLGQGPEFLIYFQGTGAADDSGLPNDRFFAVRPEGSVSTLKIQRTERGDSAVYLCASSSTGGSTDTQYFGPGTRLTVL.

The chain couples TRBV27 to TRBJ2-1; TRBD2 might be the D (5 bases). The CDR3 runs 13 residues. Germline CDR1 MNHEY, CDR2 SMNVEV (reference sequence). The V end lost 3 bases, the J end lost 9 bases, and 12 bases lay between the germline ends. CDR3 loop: CASSFTQAGEQFF. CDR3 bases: TGTGCCAGCAGTTTCACCCAGGCGGGTGAGCAGTTCTTC.

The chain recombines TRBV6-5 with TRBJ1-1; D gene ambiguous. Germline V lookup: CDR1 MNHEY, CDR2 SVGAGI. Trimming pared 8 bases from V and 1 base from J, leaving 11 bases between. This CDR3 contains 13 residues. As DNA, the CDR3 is TGTGCCAGCCAACGGACCCCGAACACTGAAGCTTTCTTT. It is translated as CASQRTPNTEAFF.

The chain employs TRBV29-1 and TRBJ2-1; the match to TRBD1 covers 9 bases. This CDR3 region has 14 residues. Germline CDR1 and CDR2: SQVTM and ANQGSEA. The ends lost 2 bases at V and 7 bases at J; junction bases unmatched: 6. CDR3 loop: CSVESWTGENEQFF. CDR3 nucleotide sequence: TGCAGCGTTGAAAGTTGGACAGGGGAGAATGAGCAGTTCTTC.

CDR3 in amino acids: CASSTGGSQETQYF. CDR3 coding DNA: TGTGCCAGCAGCACAGGAGGGTCCCAAGAGACCCAGTACTTC. The chain uses TRBV7-9 and TRBJ2-5; the D gene is possibly TRBD2 (6 bases). V gave up 5 bases and J gave up 1 base, with 11 bases separating them. The CDR3 sequence is 14 residues long. Germline V gene data show CDR1 as SEHNR and CDR2 as FQNEAQ (reference sequence).

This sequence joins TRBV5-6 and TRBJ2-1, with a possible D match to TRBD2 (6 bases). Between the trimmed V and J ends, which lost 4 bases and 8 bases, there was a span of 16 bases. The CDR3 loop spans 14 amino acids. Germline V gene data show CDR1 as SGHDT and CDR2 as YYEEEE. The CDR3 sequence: CASSPAFREDEQFF. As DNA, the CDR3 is TGTGCCAGCAGCCCAGCGTTCAGGGAGGATGAGCAGTTCTTC.